These 9 T cell receptor beta chains originate from one sample sequenced in a study of human T cells and chemical hapten exposure. Documented time point: patch test 2, 6 weeks after DPC sensitization. The treatment here: therapeutic diphenylcyclopropenone sensitization with weekly scalp DPC. TCRdb re-analysed the RACE reads in MiXCR, keeping a single row per CDR3 protein. The repertoire holds 90,000 to 110,000 distinct CDR3 sequences, with 9.2% as singletons. The material sequenced was whole blood, taken in connection with sensitization to the hapten diphenylcyclopropenone (DPC). All receptors come from a woman between 40 and 50 years old with alopecia areata. Some clones in this sample may be carry-over from other donors' samples.

There are a few counts of this clonotype. V usage is TRBV7-2 and J usage is TRBJ1-5; D is unresolved. The V gene lost 5 bases and the J gene lost 4 bases, with 6 bases spanning the gap. The CDR3 has 12 residues. CDR1 and CDR2 from the germline V gene are SGHTA and FQGNSA. CDR3 nucleotide sequence: TGTGCCAGCAGCGATCCGAATCAGCCCCAGCATTTT. It specifies CASSDPNQPQHF.

This clonotype was detected many times. V is TRBV7-9 and J is TRBJ1-1; 9 bases agree with TRBD1. Losses at the gene ends were 4 bases for V and 6 bases for J; bases not matched to a gene: 6. CDR1 and CDR2 (germline): SEHNR, FQNEAQ (reference sequence). The CDR3 is made up of 14 amino acids. CDR3 in amino acids: CASSSGQGFAEAFF. The CDR3 coding sequence is TGTGCCAGCAGCTCGGGACAGGGCTTCGCTGAAGCTTTCTTT. The full variable domain, rest sourced from reference TRBV7-9 and TRBJ1-1, is DTGVSQNPRHKITKRGQNVTFRCDPISEHNRLYWYRQTLGQGPEFLTYFQNEAQLEKSRLLSDRFSAERPKGSFSTLEIQRTEQGDSAMYLCASSSGQGFAEAFFGQGTRLTVV.

As regards this clonotype: This may be a read error, as it is one base from a much larger clone. The gene calls are TRBV29-1 and TRBJ2-1; unclear D gene. The CDR3 covers 13 residues. Germline values: CDR1 SQVTM, CDR2 ANQGSEA. The DNA of the CDR3 is TGCAGCGTTGAACTGGGATTCTACAATGAGCACTTCTTC. It specifies CSVELGFYNEHFF.

CDR3 nucleotides: TGCAGTCTACGTGCGGGAGTCACAGATACGCAGTATTTT. Translated: CSLRAGVTDTQYF. The chain couples TRBV20-1 to TRBJ2-3; 7 positions agree with TRBD2. The CDR3 is 13 residues long. CDR1 is DFQATT and CDR2 is SNEGSKA in the germline V gene (reference sequence). The V and J ends lost 8 bases and 2 bases, in that order; junction bases with no gene match: 7.

Many counts were recorded for this clonotype. V and J are TRBV7-2 and TRBJ1-5; D is undetermined. The V end was cut by 4 bases, the J end by 6 bases, with 10 bases between. The germline gives CDR1 SGHTA, CDR2 FQGNSA. The CDR3 sequence is 13 residues long. CDR3 protein: CASSSMNSQPQHF. The CDR3 DNA follows: TGTGCCAGCAGCTCAATGAATAGTCAGCCCCAGCATTTT.

This clonotype has more than one count but fewer than ten. The chain links TRBV7-6 to TRBJ2-5; D unresolved. Trimming took off 2 bases at V and 7 bases at J, with 5 bases between the two ends. The CDR3 runs to 11 residues. Per the germline V gene, CDR1 is SGHVS and CDR2 is FNYEAQ. CDR3 sequence: CASSLRGTQYF. The CDR3 nucleotides read TGTGCCAGCAGCTTACGAGGGACCCAGTACTTC.

This clonotype has at least ten counts. V gene TRBV12-3 or TRBV12-4 combines with J gene TRBJ2-1, with 7 bases matching TRBD2. The CDR3 consists of 15 residues. V lost 7 bases to trimming and J lost 3 bases; unmatched junction nucleotides: 9. In DNA, the CDR3 is TGTGCCAGCAAACCCACGGCGGGGGTCTACAATGAGCAGTTCTTC. Translated, it gives CASKPTAGVYNEQFF.

This clonotype was counted between two and nine times. CDR3 sequence (DNA): TGTGCCAGCAGCGTAGACCAGGAGCACTACGAGCAGTACTTC. Residues: CASSVDQEHYEQYF. The genes are TRBV9 and TRBJ2-7; D call uncertain. Between the trimmed V and J ends, which lost 0 bases and 3 bases, there was a span of 10 bases. The CDR3 contains 14 residues. CDR1 SGDLS and CDR2 YYNGEE come from the germline V gene.

The table lists this clonotype with a few counts. This rearrangement joins TRBV10-3 to TRBJ1-2; possibly TRBD1 for D (6 bases). The CDR3 contains 16 residues. Germline loops: CDR1 ENHRY, CDR2 SYGVKD. The germline V and J ends were trimmed by 3 bases and 6 bases, with 20 bases remaining between them. The DNA of the CDR3 is TGTGCCATCAGTGACGGGGGGCAAATCCCCCCTGATGGCTACACCTTC. This gives the protein CAISDGGQIPPDGYTF.